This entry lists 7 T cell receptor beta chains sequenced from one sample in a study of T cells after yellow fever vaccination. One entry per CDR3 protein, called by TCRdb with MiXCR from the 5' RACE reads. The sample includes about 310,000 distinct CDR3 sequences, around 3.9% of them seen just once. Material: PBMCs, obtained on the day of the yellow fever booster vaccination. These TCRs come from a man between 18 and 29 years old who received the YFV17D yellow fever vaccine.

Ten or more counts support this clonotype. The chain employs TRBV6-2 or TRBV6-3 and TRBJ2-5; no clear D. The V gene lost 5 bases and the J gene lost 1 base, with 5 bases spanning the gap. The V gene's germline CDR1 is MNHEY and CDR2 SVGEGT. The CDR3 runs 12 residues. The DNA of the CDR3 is TGTGCCAGCAGTGGAATCCAAGAGACCCAGTACTTC. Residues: CASSGIQETQYF.

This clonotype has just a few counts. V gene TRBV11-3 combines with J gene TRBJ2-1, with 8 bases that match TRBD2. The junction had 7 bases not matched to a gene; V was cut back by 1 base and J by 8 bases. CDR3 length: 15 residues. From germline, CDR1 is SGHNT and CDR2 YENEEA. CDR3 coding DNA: TGTGCCAGCAGCTTAGGGACCGGGGGGGGATATGAGCAGTTCTTC. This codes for CASSLGTGGGYEQFF. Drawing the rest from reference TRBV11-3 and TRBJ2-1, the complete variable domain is EAGVVQSPRYKIIEKKQPVAFWCNPISGHNTLYWYLQNLGQGPELLIRYENEEAVDDSQLPKDRFSAERLKGVDSTLKIQPAELGDSAVYLCASSLGTGGGYEQFFGPGTRLTVL.

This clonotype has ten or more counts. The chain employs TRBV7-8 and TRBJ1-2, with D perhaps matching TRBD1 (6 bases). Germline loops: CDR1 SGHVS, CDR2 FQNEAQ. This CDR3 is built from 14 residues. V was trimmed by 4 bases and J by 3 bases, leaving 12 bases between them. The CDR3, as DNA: TGTGCCAGCAGCTCCCGTAGGGGGGACTATGGCTACACCTTC. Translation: CASSSRRGDYGYTF.

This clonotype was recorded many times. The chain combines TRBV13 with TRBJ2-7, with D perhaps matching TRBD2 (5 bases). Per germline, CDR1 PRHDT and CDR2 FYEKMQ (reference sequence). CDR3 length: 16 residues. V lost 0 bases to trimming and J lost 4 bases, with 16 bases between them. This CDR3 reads CASSLGLGSAEYEQYF. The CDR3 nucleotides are TGTGCCAGCAGCTTAGGTCTCGGTAGCGCAGAATACGAGCAGTACTTC. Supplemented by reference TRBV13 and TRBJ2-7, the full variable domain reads AAGVIQSPRHLIKEKRETATLKCYPIPRHDTVYWYQQGPGQDPQFLISFYEKMQSDKGSIPDRFSAQQFSDYHSELNMSSLELGDSALYFCASSLGLGSAEYEQYFGPGTRLTVT.

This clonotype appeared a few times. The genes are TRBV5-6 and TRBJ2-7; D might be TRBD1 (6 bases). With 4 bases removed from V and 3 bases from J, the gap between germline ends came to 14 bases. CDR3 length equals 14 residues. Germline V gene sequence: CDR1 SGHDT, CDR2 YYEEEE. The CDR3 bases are TGTGCCAGCAGCACCCCAGGGGTCGGCTACGAGCAGTACGTC. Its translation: CASSTPGVGYEQYV.

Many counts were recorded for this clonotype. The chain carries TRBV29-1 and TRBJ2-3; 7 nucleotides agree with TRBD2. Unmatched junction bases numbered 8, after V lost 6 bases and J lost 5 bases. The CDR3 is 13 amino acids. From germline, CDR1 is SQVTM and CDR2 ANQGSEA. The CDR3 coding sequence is TGCAGCGTACCTCCGGGGGGAGAAGATACGCAGTATTTT. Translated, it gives CSVPPGGEDTQYF.

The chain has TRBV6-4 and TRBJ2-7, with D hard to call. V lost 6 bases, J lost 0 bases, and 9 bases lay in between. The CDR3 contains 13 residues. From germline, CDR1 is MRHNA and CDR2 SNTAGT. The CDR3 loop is CASSRPYSYEQYF. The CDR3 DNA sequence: TGTGCCAGCAGCCGCCCGTACTCCTACGAGCAGTACTTC.